The source of this TCR beta chain is a study of cytomegalovirus exposure and HLA in healthy donors. PCR used 60 Vbeta primers and 13 Jbeta primers. Data came from immunoSEQ multiplex PCR; TCRdb stores just in-frame clones and leaves some out. The profile shows 200,000 or so clones, less than 90% of them singletons. V shed 5 bases and J shed 8 bases, with 18 bases lying between them. The CDR3 consists of 14 residues. The germline V gene has CDR1 MNHEY and CDR2 SVGAGI. The TCR sequence derives from a girl under three years old in good health and CMV-seronegative. The chain recombines TRBV6-5 with TRBJ1-2; D ambiguous. The specimen sequenced was PBMCs. For the CDR3, the DNA is TGTGCCAGCAGTGAGACCGGGGAGGCCATCGGCTACACCTTC. Protein product: CASSETGEAIGYTF.